The present T cell receptor beta chain was sequenced within a study of cytomegalovirus exposure and HLA in healthy donors. Overall study findings and caveats: Looking again later, the authors saw that most CMV-associated TCR beta chains seemed HLA-restricted. Later analysis indicated greater clonal expansion among HLA-associated TCR beta chains than among equally common other chains. What was likely a sequencing artifact was a cluster of highly shared sequence variants.

The PCR had 60 Vbeta and 13 Jbeta primers. Clones were sequenced by immunoSEQ multiplex PCR, and TCRdb holds only the in-frame ones, with some missing. This table holds 150,000 to 200,000 clones. About this clone: Its specificity is not known. At one of its ends the junction is not consistent with the germline gene, which may arise from a read error.

What was sequenced was PBMCs. The receptor comes from a woman younger than 35 in good health and CMV-seropositive.

The CDR3 coding sequence is TGTGCCAGCAGCTTAGCGGACAGGGGCGCCTTTTACTTC. Protein product: CASSLADRGAFYF. The J gene is TRBJ1-2, the V gene TRBV11-3; 9 bases are a match to TRBD1. CDR1 and CDR2 (germline): SGHNT, YENEEA. The CDR3 runs 13 residues.